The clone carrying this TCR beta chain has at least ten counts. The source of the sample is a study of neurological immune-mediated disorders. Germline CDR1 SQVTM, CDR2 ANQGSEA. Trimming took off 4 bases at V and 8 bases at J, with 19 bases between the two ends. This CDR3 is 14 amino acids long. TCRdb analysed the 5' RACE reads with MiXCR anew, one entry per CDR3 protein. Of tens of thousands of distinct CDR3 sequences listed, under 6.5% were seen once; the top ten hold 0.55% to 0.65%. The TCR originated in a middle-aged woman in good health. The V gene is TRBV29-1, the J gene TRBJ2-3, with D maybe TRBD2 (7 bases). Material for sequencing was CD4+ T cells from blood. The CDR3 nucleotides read TGCAGCGTTGGAGACACTAGCGCAGGGGTTACGCAGTATTTT. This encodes CSVGDTSAGVTQYF.